These 12 T cell receptor beta chains share one sample of origin, sequenced in a study of blood T cell repertoires in COVID-19. TCRdb's copy holds only in-frame clones and misses some; the assay was immunoSEQ multiplex PCR. This sample has about 220,000 clones, with roughly 80% found just once. The sequencing input was peripheral blood. The receptors shown here come from a woman in her 30s who had recovered from COVID-19.

The chain links TRBV6-6 to TRBJ2-7; 9 bases fit TRBD2. This CDR3 comprises 16 residues. Germline V gene lookup returns CDR1 MNHNY and CDR2 SVGAGI (reference sequence). The V and J ends lost 8 bases and 5 bases, in that order; junction bases with no gene match: 16. In DNA form, the CDR3 reads TGTGCCAGCGACGGGGGGGGCGCGGGAGGGTACGACGAGCAGTACTTC. This gives the protein CASDGGGAGGYDEQYF.

J is TRBJ1-1 and V is TRBV7-8, with D tentatively TRBD1 (5 bases). Trimming removed 2 bases at V and 0 bases at J, with 7 bases between. This CDR3 has 14 residues. The germline CDR1 and CDR2 sequences are SGHVS and FQNEAQ. CDR3 in DNA: TGTGCCAGCAGCTTACCAGGGCTGAACACTGAAGCTTTCTTT. It specifies CASSLPGLNTEAFF.

The chain joins TRBV9 to TRBJ2-7, with a tentative D call TRBD1 (5 bases). In germline, CDR1 is SGDLS, CDR2 YYNGEE. Trimming took off 4 bases at V and 7 bases at J, with 12 bases between the two ends. There are 12 residues in the CDR3. In DNA form, the CDR3 reads TGTGCCAGCAGCCCAGGGTCTCTAGAGCAGTACTTC. As protein: CASSPGSLEQYF.

The chain carries TRBV5-5 and TRBJ1-1; D is unclear. The V gene's germline CDR1 is SGHKS and CDR2 YYEKEE (reference sequence). The CDR3 runs to 16 residues. V lost 3 bases and J lost 0, with 15 bases in between. The CDR3 DNA is TGTGCCAGCAGCTCCGGAGCCCCCGGGATGAACACTGAAGCTTTCTTT. This codes for CASSSGAPGMNTEAFF.

This chain connects TRBV19 to TRBJ1-1; D gene uncertain. CDR1 is LNHDA and CDR2 is SQIVND in the germline V gene (reference sequence). The CDR3 consists of 14 residues. The V gene lost 6 bases and the J gene lost 3 bases, with 14 bases spanning the gap. CDR3 loop: CASSHSQPYTEAFF. CDR3 nucleotides: TGTGCCAGTAGCCACAGCCAGCCGTACACTGAAGCTTTCTTT.

This clone was found once. The genes are TRBV10-3 and TRBJ1-2; 7 bases agree with TRBD1. V trimming: 0 bases; J trimming: 4 bases; junction bases outside the gene matches: 8. CDR3 length: 16 amino acids. Germline values: CDR1 ENHRY, CDR2 SYGVKD. The CDR3 sequence is CAISESILGGRYGYTF. As DNA, the CDR3 is TGTGCCATCAGTGAGTCGATCTTAGGGGGCCGCTATGGCTACACCTTC.

The chain recombines TRBV3-1 (or the pseudogene TRBV3-2) with TRBJ2-2; 10 bases are shared with TRBD1. Trimming at V came to 3 bases and at J to 6 bases, leaving 4 bases not matched to a gene. Germline-derived CDR1 and CDR2 are LGHDT and YNNKEL (reference sequence). This CDR3 comprises 15 residues. Here the CDR3 DNA reads TGTGCCAGCAGCCAGAGACAGGGGGCGGCCGGGGAGCTGTTTTTT. It translates to CASSQRQGAAGELFF.

This chain links TRBV9 with TRBJ2-1; TRBD2 aligns across 8 bases. The length of the CDR3 is 15 residues. The V gene's germline CDR1 is SGDLS and CDR2 YYNGEE. Trimming removed 0 bases from V and 2 bases from J; junction bases left unmatched: 1. CDR3 residues: CASSVAGGTYNEQFF. The CDR3 nucleotides read TGTGCCAGCAGCGTAGCGGGAGGGACCTACAATGAGCAGTTCTTC.

The J gene is TRBJ2-2, the V gene TRBV7-8; 8 nucleotides line up with TRBD2. The CDR3 extends over 15 amino acids. With V trimmed by 2 bases and J by 6 bases, 5 bases remained unmatched. Germline CDR1 and CDR2: SGHVS and FQNEAQ. The CDR3 protein is CASSLITGGAGELFF. The DNA of the CDR3 is TGTGCCAGCAGCTTAATTACGGGAGGGGCCGGGGAGCTGTTTTTT. The full variable domain, rest sourced from reference TRBV7-8 and TRBJ2-2, is GAGVSQSPRYKVAKRGQDVALRCDPISGHVSLFWYQQALGQGPEFLTYFQNEAQLDKSGLPSDRFFAERPEGSVSTLKIQRTQQEDSAVYLCASSLITGGAGELFFGEGSRLTVL.

This chain uses TRBV28 with TRBJ2-5; 9 bases are shared with TRBD2. This CDR3 region has 15 residues. J gave up 0 bases and V 7 bases, and 6 bases lay outside the gene matches. Germline V gene sequence: CDR1 MDHEN, CDR2 SYDVKM. The CDR3 loop is CASKSASGNQETQYF. The CDR3 region has the DNA TGTGCCAGCAAATCGGCTAGCGGGAACCAAGAGACCCAGTACTTC.

This clone was picked up one time. The chain joins TRBV12-3 or TRBV12-4 to TRBJ2-2; no clear D. This CDR3 has 12 residues. The V and J ends lost 0 bases and 9 bases respectively, with 5 bases between them. The CDR3: CASSLARWELFF. The CDR3 bases are TGTGCCAGCAGTTTAGCCCGGTGGGAGCTGTTTTTT.

The chain is built from TRBV3-1 (or the pseudogene TRBV3-2) and TRBJ1-2; TRBD1 agrees at 8 bases. Germline V CDR1 and CDR2: LGHDT, YNNKEL (reference sequence). Germline trimming cut 3 bases from V and 2 bases from J; bases unmatched to any gene: 5. The CDR3 is 15 amino acids. CDR3 in amino acids: CASSHRTGLNYGYTF. The CDR3 bases are TGTGCCAGCAGCCATCGGACAGGGCTCAACTATGGCTACACCTTC.